The clone carrying this T cell receptor beta chain was picked up a small number of times. These data are taken from a study of OX40 agonist ivuxolimab in advanced cancers. Assay: immunoSEQ multiplex PCR; the TCRdb copy retains only in-frame clones and omits some. Of roughly 72,000 clones in the sample, 89% were seen once. Germline V lookup: CDR1 MDHEN, CDR2 SYDVKM. This CDR3 has 15 amino acids. V shed 2 bases and J shed 4 bases, with 14 bases lying between them. The sequence was collected from an adult with an advanced solid tumor such as melanoma, head and neck, liver or kidney cancer. This chain uses TRBV28 with TRBJ1-2; D might be TRBD1 (6 bases). This sample comprised CD4+ or CD8+ T cells sorted from blood, obtained in a trial of the OX40 agonist ivuxolimab. The CDR3 DNA is TGTGCCAGCAGTTTACAACAGGGAGGGCTCTATGGCTACACCTTC. This gives the protein CASSLQQGGLYGYTF.